This T cell receptor beta chain was sequenced in a study of Graves' ophthalmopathy and Graves' hyperthyroidism. RNA transcripts served as template for amplifying TCR beta CDR3 sequences. First-round RT-PCR with HTBI primers preceded a second-round multiplex PCR. TCRdb called the multiplex PCR reads again in MiXCR, with one record for every CDR3 protein. The data contain roughly 1.1 million distinct CDR3 sequences, approximately 35% of them singletons. Per germline, CDR1 SGHTA and CDR2 FQGTGA. V was pared by 5 bases and J by 2 bases, with 7 bases between. The CDR3 covers 14 residues. The table lists this clonotype with many counts.

The TCR originated in an adult man with Graves' hyperthyroidism. V and J are TRBV7-3 and TRBJ2-6; no definite D call. The specimen was peripheral blood or thyroid tissue (not recorded which). CDR3 amino acids: CASSTGAGANVLTF. The CDR3 region has the DNA TGTGCCAGCAGCACGGGTGCTGGGGCCAACGTCCTGACTTTC.